This T cell receptor (beta chain) is from a study of cytomegalovirus exposure and HLA in healthy donors. Study-level points and caveats: Clonal expansion was found to be greater in HLA-associated TCR beta chains than in equally common others in a later analysis. The listing of 150 to 200 TCR beta chains classed them as cytomegalovirus-associated. Later analysis showed TCR association rates varying by HLA locus, highest for DRB1 and lowest for HLA-C.

The PCR contained 60 Vbeta and 13 Jbeta primers. Generated by immunoSEQ multiplex PCR, the TCRdb table keeps only in-frame clones and is missing some. The sample lists around 85,000 clones, just under 80% occurring once. On this clone itself: Its antigen is still unknown.

The receptor comes from a man aged 25-40 years in good health and CMV-seronegative. The sample taken for sequencing was PBMCs.

Written as DNA, the CDR3 is TGTGCCAGCAGTTTCAGGACTAGCGGGTCCTACGAGCAGTACTTC. It is translated as CASSFRTSGSYEQYF. V gene TRBV27 combines with J gene TRBJ2-7; 11 bases match TRBD2. Germline values: CDR1 MNHEY, CDR2 SMNVEV (reference sequence). The V gene end was trimmed by 3 bases and the J gene end by 1 base; junction bases not matched to a gene: 2. The CDR3 contains 15 residues.